The T cell receptor (beta chain) described here comes from a study of CD8 T cells in Susac syndrome. Study-wide points: Susac CD8+ clonal expansion peaked in TEMRA cells and active patients.

The RNA input was about 0.45 to 1 ug, and it was reverse transcribed with random hexamers. The CDR3 of TCR beta was amplified by immunoSEQ multiplex PCR across 54 Vbeta and 13 Jbeta. TCRdb re-called the immunoSEQ multiplex PCR reads through MiXCR, storing one row per CDR3 protein. The sample yields around 130,000 distinct CDR3 sequences, about 95% seen once. As to this clonotype: Its target is not known.

From blood CD8+ and CD4+ T cells, the TCR beta chain was sequenced. Negative isolation was used for CD8+ and CD4+ T cells and FACS enrichment for TEMRA cells. Deletions cut 0 bases from V and 7 bases from J, with 15 bases between. There are 15 residues in the CDR3. Germline-derived CDR1 and CDR2 are ENHRY and SYGVKD. The source material was CD8+ T cells from PBMCs. This chain joins TRBV10-3 and TRBJ2-5; D ambiguous. The TCR originated in a human donor with Susac syndrome. DNA of the CDR3: TGTGCCATCAGTGAGTCGGTGGCCGGAGCTCGGACCCAGTACTTC. This gives the protein CAISESVAGARTQYF.